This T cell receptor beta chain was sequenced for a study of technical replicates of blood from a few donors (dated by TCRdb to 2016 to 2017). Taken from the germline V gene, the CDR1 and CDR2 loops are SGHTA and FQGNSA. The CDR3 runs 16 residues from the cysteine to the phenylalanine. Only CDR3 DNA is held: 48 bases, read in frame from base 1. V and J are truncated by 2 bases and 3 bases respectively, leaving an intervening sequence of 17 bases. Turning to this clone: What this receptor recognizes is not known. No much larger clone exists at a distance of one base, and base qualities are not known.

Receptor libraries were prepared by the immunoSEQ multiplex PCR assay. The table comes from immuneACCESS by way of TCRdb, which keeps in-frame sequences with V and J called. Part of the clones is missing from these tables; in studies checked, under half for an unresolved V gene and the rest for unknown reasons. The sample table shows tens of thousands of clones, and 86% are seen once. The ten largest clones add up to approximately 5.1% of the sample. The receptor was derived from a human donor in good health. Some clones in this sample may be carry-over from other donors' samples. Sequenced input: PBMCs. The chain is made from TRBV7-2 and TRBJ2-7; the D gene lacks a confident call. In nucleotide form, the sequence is TGTGCCAGCAGCTTACTCTTCGTCGGTAGCAGCTACGAGCAGTACTTC. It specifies CASSLLFVGSSYEQYF.